Below are 30 T cell receptor beta chains sequenced from a single sample in a study of STAT5B mutations in CD4+ large granular lymphocyte leukemia. Libraries were prepared by immunoSEQ multiplex PCR; TCRdb keeps only in-frame clonotypes and omits some of them. The sample shows around 29,000 clones, over 70% of them seen only once. Sequenced sample: CD4+ T cells from blood buffy coats. Receptor source: a human donor in good health.

The gene calls are TRBV7-3 and TRBJ1-3; TRBD1 matches 7 bases. The germline gives CDR1 SGHTA, CDR2 FQGTGA. After removal of 5 bases from V and 4 bases from J, the junction contained 5 bases not matched to a gene. CDR3 length: 14 residues. This CDR3 is CASSHGQAGNTIYF. As DNA, the CDR3 is TGTGCCAGCAGCCACGGACAGGCGGGAAACACCATATATTTT.

The CDR3 loop is CASSLAEGARGYTF. The CDR3 DNA follows: TGTGCCAGCAGCTTAGCGGAGGGGGCGCGCGGCTACACCTTC. The V call is TRBV7-2, the J call TRBJ1-2; 7 positions agree with TRBD1. Per the germline V gene, CDR1 is SGHTA and CDR2 is FQGNSA. V lost 0 bases to trimming and J lost 8 bases; unmatched junction nucleotides: 6. The CDR3 runs 14 residues.

The chain carries TRBV6-1 and TRBJ1-5; TRBD1 is a possible D gene (6 bases). From germline, CDR1 is MNHNS and CDR2 SASEGT. The ends were cut back, 6 bases at V and 5 bases at J, with 14 bases in the middle. This CDR3 has 14 residues. The CDR3 reads CASRATGGDQPQHF. CDR3 bases: TGTGCCAGCAGAGCGACAGGAGGGGATCAGCCCCAGCATTTT.

The chain carries TRBV11-2 and TRBJ2-1, with D hard to call. The germline gives CDR1 SGHAT, CDR2 FQNNGV. The CDR3 contains 15 residues. V was clipped by 2 bases and J by 5 bases, with 13 bases between them. This CDR3 is CASSLYRLLDNEQFF. In DNA form, the CDR3 reads TGTGCCAGCAGCTTATATCGGCTGCTCGACAATGAGCAGTTCTTC.

This clone was observed a handful of times. The chain joins TRBV5-4 to TRBJ2-6; TRBD1 is a possible D gene (5 bases). Germline V lookup: CDR1 SGHNT, CDR2 YYREEE (reference sequence). The CDR3 loop spans 18 amino acids. The ends were cut back, 4 bases at V and 0 bases at J, with 17 bases in the middle. The CDR3 nucleotides read TGTGCCAGCAGCGACCCGAGTCAGGGCCCCTCTGGGGCCAACGTCCTGACTTTC. Protein: CASSDPSQGPSGANVLTF.

This chain uses TRBV2 with TRBJ1-4, with a weak D call TRBD1 (5 bases). The CDR3 is 16 residues long. In germline, CDR1 is SNHLY, CDR2 FYNNEI. The V and J ends lost 2 bases and 0 bases respectively, with 10 bases between them. The CDR3 nucleotides are TGTGCCAGCAGTGAATTCGGGGGTGCAACTAATGAAAAACTGTTTTTT. Its translation is CASSEFGGATNEKLFF.

The V call is TRBV5-1, the J call TRBJ2-5; D ambiguous. CDR1 is SGHRS and CDR2 is YFSETQ in the germline V gene. The CDR3 spans 12 residues. Trimming pared 4 bases from V and 3 bases from J, leaving 7 bases between. The CDR3 loop is CASSPEKETQYF. The CDR3 bases are TGCGCCAGCAGCCCGGAAAAAGAGACCCAGTACTTC.

A note on this clone: One end of the junction varies from germline; a read error may be responsible. This chain links TRBV29-1 with TRBJ1-6; 7 positions agree with TRBD1. In germline, CDR1 is SQVTM, CDR2 ANQGSEA. The CDR3 sequence is 14 residues long. In DNA, the CDR3 is TGCAGCGCCTCCCTGGGACAGAATGGTTCATCCCTCCACTTT. Translation: CSASLGQNGSSLHF.

This chain uses TRBV4-1 with TRBJ2-3; D remains unclear. CDR3 size: 15 residues. With 2 bases removed from V and 4 bases from J, the gap between germline ends came to 13 bases. Per the germline V gene, CDR1 is MGHRA and CDR2 is YSYEKL. CDR3 bases: TGCGCCAGCAGCCAACTTGCGGCGCTTGCAGATACGCAGTATTTT. The encoded protein is CASSQLAALADTQYF.

This clone was recorded only once. This chain links TRBV4-2 with TRBJ2-1; the match to TRBD2 covers 9 bases. Germline-derived CDR1 and CDR2 are LGHNA and YNFKEQ. The CDR3 has 16 residues. With 0 bases clipped from V and 7 bases from J, the junction kept 7 bases outside the gene matches. The CDR3 loop reads CASSQEMRGGYNEQFF. For the CDR3, the DNA is TGTGCCAGCAGCCAAGAAATGCGGGGGGGATATAATGAGCAGTTCTTC.

The chain couples TRBV7-2 to TRBJ2-3, with D unresolved. The CDR3 is 15 residues long. Deletions cut 5 bases from V and 2 bases from J, with 14 bases between. The germline CDR1 and CDR2 sequences are SGHTA and FQGNSA. The CDR3 is CASSLTTLITDTQYF. The CDR3 nucleotides read TGTGCCAGCAGCCTAACGACCCTGATCACAGATACGCAGTATTTT.

The V and J genes are TRBV14 and TRBJ1-2; D uncertain. This CDR3 spans 15 amino acids. Trimming took off 1 base at V and 4 bases at J, with 13 bases between the two ends. Germline CDR1 SGHDN, CDR2 FVKESK. Here the CDR3 DNA reads TGTGCCAGCAGCCAAGTCCAGGCGGGTGGCTATGGCTACACCTTC. Protein product: CASSQVQAGGYGYTF.

The rearrangement links TRBV5-5 to TRBJ2-2; D ambiguous. CDR1 SGHKS and CDR2 YYEKEE come from the germline V gene (reference sequence). V was clipped by 2 bases and J by 0 bases, with 5 bases between them. The CDR3 sequence is 14 residues long. The CDR3 loop reads CASSFESNTGELFF. The CDR3 nucleotides are TGTGCCAGCAGCTTTGAGTCGAACACCGGGGAGCTGTTTTTT. The whole variable domain, remainder taken from reference TRBV5-5 and TRBJ2-2, is DAGVTQSPTHLIKTRGQQVTLRCSPISGHKSVSWYQQVLGQGPQFIFQYYEKEERGRGNFPDRFSARQFPNYSSELNVNALLLGDSALYLCASSFESNTGELFFGEGSRLTVL.

CDR3 in amino acids: CASSQAGVGNQPQHF. Written as DNA, the CDR3 is TGCGCCAGCAGCCAAGCAGGGGTTGGCAATCAGCCCCAGCATTTT. The chain couples TRBV4-1 to TRBJ1-5; weak D call: TRBD1 (6 bases). The CDR3 is made up of 15 amino acids. V was cut by 1 base and J by 2 bases, with 9 bases left in between. Per germline, CDR1 MGHRA and CDR2 YSYEKL.

The rearrangement uses TRBV5-4 and TRBJ2-1, with a weak D call TRBD2 (6 bases). Germline CDR1 SGHNT, CDR2 YYREEE (reference sequence). The CDR3 has 15 residues. V lost 1 base, J lost 2 bases, and 10 bases lay in between. The CDR3 nucleotides are TGTGCCAGCAGCTTGCCCGGGGGTGCCTACAATGAGCAGTTCTTC. This translates into CASSLPGGAYNEQFF.

The rearrangement links TRBV7-7 to TRBJ2-3, with 9 bases that match TRBD1. CDR3 length equals 15 residues. Germline V lookup: CDR1 SSHAT, CDR2 FNYEAQ (reference sequence). J lost 4 bases, V lost 4 bases, and 6 bases had no gene match. CDR3 sequence reads: CASSSGQGGADTQYF. CDR3 DNA sequence: TGTGCCAGCAGCTCGGGACAGGGTGGCGCAGATACGCAGTATTTT.

The chain employs TRBV15 and TRBJ2-2; possible D gene TRBD1, 6 bases. This CDR3 is built from 15 residues. V gave up 0 bases and J gave up 2 bases, with 7 bases separating them. The germline gives CDR1 LNHNV, CDR2 YYDKDF (reference sequence). The DNA of the CDR3 is TGTGCCACCAGCAGAGACAGGGGAAACACCGGGGAGCTGTTTTTT. It specifies CATSRDRGNTGELFF.

The V gene is TRBV7-9, the J gene TRBJ2-5, with 7 bases that match TRBD2. Unmatched junction bases numbered 8, after V lost 5 bases and J lost 5 bases. Looked up from germline, CDR1 is SEHNR and CDR2 is FQNEAQ (reference sequence). The CDR3 is 14 residues long. CDR3: CASSPRTSGETQYF. The CDR3 DNA is TGTGCCAGCAGCCCCCGGACTAGTGGGGAGACCCAGTACTTC.

The chain employs TRBV28 and TRBJ2-4, with no clear D. The V end was cut by 4 bases, the J end by 1 base, with 11 bases between. The V gene's germline CDR1 is MDHEN and CDR2 SYDVKM. The CDR3 length is 15 residues. Written as DNA, the CDR3 is TGTGCCAGCAGTTCCAGGCCCGGGGCCAAAAACATTCAGTACTTC. Its translation is CASSSRPGAKNIQYF.

This chain uses TRBV11-1 with TRBJ1-1; D not resolved. Germline V gene data show CDR1 as SGHAT and CDR2 as FQDESV (reference sequence). V lost 3 bases to trimming and J lost 1 base, with 12 bases between them. The CDR3 runs 15 residues. The CDR3 sequence is CASSFLGSQNTEAFF. Written as DNA, the CDR3 is TGTGCCAGCAGCTTCTTGGGGTCCCAGAACACTGAAGCTTTCTTT.

This chain connects TRBV12-5 to TRBJ1-1; 7 nucleotides align to TRBD1. Germline V CDR1 and CDR2: LGHNT, FRNRAP. J lost 7 bases, V lost 6 bases, and 11 bases had no gene match. This CDR3 comprises 14 residues. CDR3 nucleotide sequence: TGTGCTAGTGGGGACAACAGGGGAGCAGGTGAAGCTTTCTTT. Protein product: CASGDNRGAGEAFF.

CDR3 sequence (DNA): TGTGCCAGCAGCCAAGGTCTGCCGGGGGCTAACTATGGCTACACCTTC. It is translated as CASSQGLPGANYGYTF. J is TRBJ1-2 and V is TRBV14, with D possibly being TRBD1 (5 bases). This CDR3 spans 16 amino acids. Germline V gene sequence: CDR1 SGHDN, CDR2 FVKESK. V lost 1 base to trimming and J lost 0 bases, with 12 bases between them.

The V and J genes are TRBV28 and TRBJ1-5; 9 bases align to TRBD1. Germline lookup yields CDR1 MDHEN and CDR2 SYDVKM. The CDR3 loop spans 15 amino acids. V dropped 6 bases and J dropped 3; count of bases not matched to a gene: 6. The CDR3 bases are TGTGCCAGCAGCAAGGACAGGGGACCCAATCAGCCCCAGCATTTT. The encoded protein is CASSKDRGPNQPQHF.

The chain is built from TRBV19 and TRBJ2-3; TRBD2 matches at 7 bases. The J segment lost 11 bases and the V segment lost 1 base, leaving 3 bases of the junction unmatched. This CDR3 is 12 amino acids long. CDR1 is LNHDA, CDR2 SQIVND, per germline (reference sequence). CDR3 in DNA: TGTGCCAGTAGTATAGGGGCGGGAGTGCAGTATTTT. It encodes CASSIGAGVQYF.

This sequence joins TRBV30 and TRBJ2-7; D gene ambiguous. CDR1 GTSNPN and CDR2 SVGIG come from the germline V gene (reference sequence). The CDR3 spans 12 residues. V lost 3 bases and J lost 5, with 11 bases in between. The CDR3: CAWRGSGDEQYF. The CDR3 nucleotides are TGTGCCTGGAGGGGGTCTGGGGACGAGCAGTACTTC.

The CDR3 loop is CAWSSQTGTEAFF. Here the CDR3 DNA reads TGTGCCTGGAGTAGTCAGACGGGCACTGAAGCTTTCTTT. The chain employs TRBV30 and TRBJ1-1; D not resolved. V dropped 2 bases and J dropped 4 bases, with 11 bases sitting between them. Germline CDR1 and CDR2: GTSNPN and SVGIG (reference sequence). There are 13 residues in the CDR3.

The V and J genes are TRBV29-1 and TRBJ2-5; 7 bases fit TRBD2. V lost 8 bases to trimming and J lost 5 bases; unmatched junction nucleotides: 11. CDR1 SQVTM and CDR2 ANQGSEA come from the germline V gene. The CDR3 consists of 13 residues. The CDR3 nucleotides read TGCAGCTTGGGGGGAGGGCCTGGGGAGACCCAGTACTTC. Residues: CSLGGGPGETQYF.

The chain combines TRBV5-1 with TRBJ2-3; 8 positions match TRBD1. The V and J ends lost 1 base and 4 bases, in that order; junction bases with no gene match: 5. There are 15 residues in the CDR3. Germline values: CDR1 SGHRS, CDR2 YFSETQ. The CDR3 loop is CASSLQGAYSDTQYF. The CDR3 DNA reads as TGCGCCAGCAGCTTGCAGGGGGCTTACTCAGATACGCAGTATTTT. The variable domain in full, with the rest retrieved from reference TRBV5-1 and TRBJ2-3, is KAGVTQTPRYLIKTRGQQVTLSCSPISGHRSVSWYQQTPGQGLQFLFEYFSETQRNKGNFPGRFSGRQFSNSRSEMNVSTLELGDSALYLCASSLQGAYSDTQYFGPGTRLTVL.

V and J are TRBV9 and TRBJ1-3, with D tentatively TRBD1 (6 bases). CDR3 length equals 15 residues. CDR1 is SGDLS and CDR2 is YYNGEE in the germline V gene. The V end was cut by 5 bases, the J end by 2 bases, with 14 bases between. This CDR3 is CASSKTQGPGNTIYF. CDR3 sequence (DNA): TGTGCCAGCAGTAAAACACAGGGCCCTGGAAACACCATATATTTT. Variable domain in full (rest from reference TRBV9 and TRBJ1-3): DSGVTQTPKHLITATGQRVTLRCSPRSGDLSVYWYQQSLDQGLQFLIQYYNGEERAKGNILERFSAQQFPDLHSELNLSSLELGDSALYFCASSKTQGPGNTIYFGEGSWLTVV.

The chain joins TRBV21-1 to TRBJ1-5; the D call TRBD1 from the table was never checked on the DNA. TRBV21-1 is a listed pseudogene. The length of the CDR3 is 17 residues. This chain's CDR3 is CASSKNPWQGGNQPQHF. CDR3 bases: TGTGCCAGCAGCAAAAACCCGTGGCAGGGTGGCAATCAGCCCCAGCATTTT.